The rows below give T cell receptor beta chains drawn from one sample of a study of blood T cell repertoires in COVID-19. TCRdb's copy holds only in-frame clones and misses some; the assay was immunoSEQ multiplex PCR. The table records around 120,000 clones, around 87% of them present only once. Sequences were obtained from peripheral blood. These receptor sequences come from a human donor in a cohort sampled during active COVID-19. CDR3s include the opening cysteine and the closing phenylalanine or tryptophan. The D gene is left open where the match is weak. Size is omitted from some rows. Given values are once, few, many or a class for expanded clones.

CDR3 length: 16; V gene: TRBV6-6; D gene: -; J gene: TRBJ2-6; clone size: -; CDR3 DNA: TGTGCCAGCAGTTACATACAGGGAAGAGGGGCCAACGTCCTGACTTTC; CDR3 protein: CASSYIQGRGANVLTF
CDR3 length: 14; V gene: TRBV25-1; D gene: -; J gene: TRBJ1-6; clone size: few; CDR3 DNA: TGTGCCAGCAAACGTGACAGTACCAATTCACCCCTCCACTTT; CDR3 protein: CASKRDSTNSPLHF
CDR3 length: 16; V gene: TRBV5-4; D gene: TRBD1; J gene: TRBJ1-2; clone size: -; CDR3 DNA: TGTGCCAGCAGCTTGGCCGGGACAGGGAGTAACTATGGCTACACCTTC; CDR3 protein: CASSLAGTGSNYGYTF
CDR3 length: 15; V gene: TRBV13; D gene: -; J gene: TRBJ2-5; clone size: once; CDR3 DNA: TGTGCCAGCAGGCCGGGCCCGACAGCCCAAGAGACCCAGTACTTC; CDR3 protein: CASRPGPTAQETQYF
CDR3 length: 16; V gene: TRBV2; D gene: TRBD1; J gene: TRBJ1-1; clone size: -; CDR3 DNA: TGTGCCAGCAGGGAGGGACAGGGGGCGTCGTGGACTGAAGCTTTCTTT; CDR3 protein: CASREGQGASWTEAFF
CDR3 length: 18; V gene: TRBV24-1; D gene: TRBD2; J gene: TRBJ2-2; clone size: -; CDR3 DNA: TGTGCCACCAGTGATGGGTCTAGCGGGAGGGCCCGGACCGGGGAGCTGTTTTTT; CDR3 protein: CATSDGSSGRARTGELFF
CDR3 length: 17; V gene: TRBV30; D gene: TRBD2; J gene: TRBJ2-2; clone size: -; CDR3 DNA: TGTGCCTGGAGTGTCCTAGCGGGGGGACCTAACACCGGGGAGCTGTTTTTT; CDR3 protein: CAWSVLAGGPNTGELFF
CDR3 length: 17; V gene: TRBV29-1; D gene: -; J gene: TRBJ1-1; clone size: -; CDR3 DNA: TGCAGCGTTGCCCATCCCCCACAACAGCGAGGGTTCACTGAAGCTTTCTTT; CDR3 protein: CSVAHPPQQRGFTEAFF
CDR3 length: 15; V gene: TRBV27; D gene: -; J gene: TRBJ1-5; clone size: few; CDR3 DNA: TGTGCCAGCGCCTTGAAGACATATAGCAATCAGCCCCAGCATTTT; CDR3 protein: CASALKTYSNQPQHF
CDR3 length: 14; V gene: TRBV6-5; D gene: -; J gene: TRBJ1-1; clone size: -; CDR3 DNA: TGTGCCAGCACCCCCGCACGGTTTGTGACTGAAGCTTTCTTT; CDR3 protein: CASTPARFVTEAFF
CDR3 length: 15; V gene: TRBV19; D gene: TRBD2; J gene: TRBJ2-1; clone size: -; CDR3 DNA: TGTGCCAGTAGTTGGGGGGGACTAGCGGGAAATGAGCAGTTCTTC; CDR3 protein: CASSWGGLAGNEQFF
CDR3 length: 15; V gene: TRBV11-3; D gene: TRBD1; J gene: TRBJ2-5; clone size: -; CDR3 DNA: TGTGCCAGCAGCTCGGGACAGGGGGTCCAAGAGACCCAGTACTTC; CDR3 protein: CASSSGQGVQETQYF
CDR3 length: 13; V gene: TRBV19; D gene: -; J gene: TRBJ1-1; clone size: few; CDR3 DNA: TGTGCCAGTAGCCTAGACCGGGTCACTGAAGCTTTCTTT; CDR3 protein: CASSLDRVTEAFF
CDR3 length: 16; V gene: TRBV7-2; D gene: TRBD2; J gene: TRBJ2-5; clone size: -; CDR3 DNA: TGTGCCAGCAGCTTAGTGATGGCGGGGGGTCCGCGGACCCAGTACTTC; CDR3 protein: CASSLVMAGGPRTQYF
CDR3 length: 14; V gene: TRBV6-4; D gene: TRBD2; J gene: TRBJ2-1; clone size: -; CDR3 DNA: TGTGCCAGCAGTGACTATGGGGGGGGCAATGAGCAGTTCTTC; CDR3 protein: CASSDYGGGNEQFF
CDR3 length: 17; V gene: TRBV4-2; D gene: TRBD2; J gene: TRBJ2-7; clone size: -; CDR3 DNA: TGTGCCAGCAGCCTATCGACTAGCGGGAGCCTCCCGTCGGGGCAGTACTTC; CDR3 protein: CASSLSTSGSLPSGQYF
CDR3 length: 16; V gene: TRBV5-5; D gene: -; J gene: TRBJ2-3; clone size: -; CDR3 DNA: TGTGCCAGCAGCTTCGGCTTGGGGGGGGCCACAGATACGCAGTATTTT; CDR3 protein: CASSFGLGGATDTQYF
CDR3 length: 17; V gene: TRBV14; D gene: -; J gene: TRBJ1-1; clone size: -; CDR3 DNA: TGTGCCAGCAGCCAGTTCGAATCCGGACAGATGAACACTGAAGCTTTCTTT; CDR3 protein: CASSQFESGQMNTEAFF
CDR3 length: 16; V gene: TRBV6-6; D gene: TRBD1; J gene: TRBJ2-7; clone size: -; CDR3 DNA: TGTGCCAGCAGTTACCCAGAGACAGGGGGACTGGACGAGCAGTACTTC; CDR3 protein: CASSYPETGGLDEQYF
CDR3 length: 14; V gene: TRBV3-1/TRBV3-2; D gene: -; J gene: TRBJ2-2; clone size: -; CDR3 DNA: TGTGCCAGCAGCCAAGACCAGGGCGGCGGGGAGCTGTTTTTT; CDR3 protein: CASSQDQGGGELFF
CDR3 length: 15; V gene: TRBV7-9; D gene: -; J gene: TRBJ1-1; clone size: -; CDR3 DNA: TGTGCCAGCAGCTCTCGGGAACCGAGGAGGGGTGAAGCTTTCTTT; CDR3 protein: CASSSREPRRGEAFF
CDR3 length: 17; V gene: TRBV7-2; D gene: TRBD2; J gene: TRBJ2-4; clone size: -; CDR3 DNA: TGTGCCAGCAGCCGCACTAGCGGGAGGCTGTCCAAAAACATTCAGTACTTC; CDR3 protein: CASSRTSGRLSKNIQYF
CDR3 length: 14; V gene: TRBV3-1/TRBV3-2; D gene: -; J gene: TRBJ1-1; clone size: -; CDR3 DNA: TGTGCCAGCAGCCAAGTACAGGGTGGAACTGAAGCTTTCTTT; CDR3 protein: CASSQVQGGTEAFF
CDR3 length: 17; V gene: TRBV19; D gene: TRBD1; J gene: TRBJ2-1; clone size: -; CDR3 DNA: TGTGCCAGTAGTACCCGACAGGGGCTGGCGATTTACAATGAGCAGTTCTTC; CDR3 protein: CASSTRQGLAIYNEQFF
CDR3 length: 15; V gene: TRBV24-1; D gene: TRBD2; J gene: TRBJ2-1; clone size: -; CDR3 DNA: TGTGCCACCACGAAGTCTAGCGGGAGTAGAAATGAGCAGTTCTTC; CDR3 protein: CATTKSSGSRNEQFF
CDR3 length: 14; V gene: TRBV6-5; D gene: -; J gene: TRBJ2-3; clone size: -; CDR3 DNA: TGTGCCAGCCGAAAGGGGGGGAGCACAGATACGCAGTATTTT; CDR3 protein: CASRKGGSTDTQYF